Below are 15 T cell receptor beta chains sequenced from a single sample in a study of T cells in Graves' hyperthyroidism and ophthalmopathy (dated by TCRdb to between 2019 and 2020). Library creation used multiplex PCR. Instrument on record: Illumina HiSeq 2000. The TCR beta CDR3 regions were amplified from RNA transcripts. The TCR CDR3 was subjected to a first round of RT-PCR using the HTBI primer set and the Qiagen OneStep RT-PCR kit. TCRdb took the public reads, trimmed them with fastp at Q25, ran MiXCR for clone calling and kept in-frame beta chains. Rows are unified per CDR3 protein, each entry keeping the most common DNA and genes. Present in this sample are about 300,000 distinct CDR3 sequences, about an eighth of which were seen just once. Roughly 7.5% of the sample comes from the top ten. Material: blood. These receptors were collected from a woman aged 25 to 39 with Graves' hyperthyroidism that later progressed to Graves' ophthalmopathy.

The rearrangement uses TRBV19 and TRBJ1-3; D is uncertain. Germline-derived CDR1 and CDR2 are LNHDA and SQIVND (reference sequence). Trimming took off 10 bases at V and 0 bases at J, with 10 bases between the two ends. CDR3 length: 13 amino acids. The CDR3 bases are TGTGCCACCTGGACGGACTCTGGAAACACCATATATTTT. The encoded protein is CATWTDSGNTIYF.

This clonotype occurred a few times. The J gene is TRBJ2-7, the V gene TRBV7-9, with 8 bases matching TRBD2. This CDR3 is 15 amino acids long. Germline lookup yields CDR1 SEHNR and CDR2 FQNEAQ (reference sequence). V dropped 4 bases and J dropped 3; count of bases not matched to a gene: 8. CDR3 protein: CASSSGTSFNYEQYF. The CDR3 region has the DNA TGTGCCAGCAGCTCCGGGACTAGTTTTAACTACGAGCAGTACTTC.

This clonotype showed up many times. The chain employs TRBV27 and TRBJ1-5; D unclear. Germline values: CDR1 MNHEY, CDR2 SMNVEV (reference sequence). There are 15 residues in the CDR3. Trimming removed 5 bases at V and 1 base at J, with 12 bases between. The CDR3, as DNA: TGTGCCAGCAGTCCTGACATGGGGAGCAATCAGCCCCAGCATTTT. It translates to CASSPDMGSNQPQHF.

The rearrangement uses TRBV7-2 and TRBJ1-2; D possibly corresponds to TRBD1 (6 bases). The CDR3 is 13 residues long. Germline V gene lookup returns CDR1 SGHTA and CDR2 FQGNSA. Trimming left V 1 base short and J 8 bases short, with 11 bases between. The CDR3 here is CASSLGNRVGYTF. DNA of the CDR3: TGTGCCAGCAGCTTAGGTAACAGGGTCGGCTACACCTTC.

The genes are TRBV28 and TRBJ1-4; TRBD1 might be the D (5 bases). Trimming stripped 4 bases from V and 5 bases from J, with 11 bases between. CDR1 and CDR2 (germline): MDHEN, SYDVKM. CDR3 length: 14 residues. The DNA for the CDR3 is TGTGCCAGCAGTTCTCCAGGGCGGAATGAAAAACTGTTTTTT. Translation gives CASSSPGRNEKLFF.

V is TRBV7-3 and J is TRBJ2-1; D perhaps matches TRBD1 (5 bases). The last part of the DNA fits TRBJ2-7 better; the J call may be wrong. The CDR3 covers 15 residues. CDR1 SGHTA and CDR2 FQGTGA come from the germline V gene. For the CDR3, the DNA is TGTGCCAGCAGCTCAGATGTGACAGCCTACAATGAGCAGTACTTC. As protein: CASSSDVTAYNEQYF.

This clonotype was counted many times. The J gene is TRBJ2-3, the V gene TRBV10-3; 11 bases line up with TRBD2. The germline V gene has CDR1 ENHRY and CDR2 SYGVKD. The CDR3 extends over 15 amino acids. With V trimmed by 6 bases and J by 1 base, 3 bases remained unmatched. Written as DNA, the CDR3 is TGTGCCATCAGCACGGGACTAGCGGGCACAGATACGCAGTATTTT. Translated: CAISTGLAGTDTQYF.

This clonotype was seen at least ten times. The chain links TRBV18 to TRBJ2-7; 7 bases fit TRBD1. Germline trimming cut 3 bases from V and 0 bases from J; bases unmatched to any gene: 8. Looked up from germline, CDR1 is KGHSH and CDR2 is LQKENI. This CDR3 has 16 residues. CDR3 region: CASSPPDRPNSYEQYF. In DNA form, the CDR3 reads TGTGCCAGCTCACCGCCGGACAGGCCTAACTCCTACGAGCAGTACTTC.

This clonotype was observed once. V and J are TRBV7-3 and TRBJ2-1; D tentatively fits TRBD1 or TRBD2 (5 bases each). The CDR3 length is 17 residues. Trimming stripped 5 bases from V and 8 bases from J, with 25 bases between. Germline values: CDR1 SGHTA, CDR2 FQGTGA. The CDR3 nucleotides read TGTGCCAGCAGCCTGAACCGGGGCCCTAGCTCCCACCATGAGCAGTTCTTC. It is translated as CASSLNRGPSSHHEQFF.

The table lists this clonotype with a few counts. The CDR3 DNA sequence: TGTGCCAGCAGCTTGGAGGGGGCCCACTATGGCTACACCTTC. Translating gives CASSLEGAHYGYTF. This sequence joins TRBV5-4 and TRBJ1-2; TRBD1 matches at 7 bases. The CDR3 consists of 14 residues. Trimming took 0 bases from V and 3 from J; bases not matched to a gene: 2. Germline-derived CDR1 and CDR2 are SGHNT and YYREEE (reference sequence).

This clonotype was counted many times. The J gene is TRBJ2-3, the V gene TRBV28; no clear D gene. With 5 bases removed from V and 0 bases from J, the gap between germline ends came to 15 bases. The V gene's germline CDR1 is MDHEN and CDR2 SYDVKM. The CDR3 loop spans 16 amino acids. The CDR3 nucleotides read TGTGCCAGCAGTCTAGTTGGATTGACTAGCACAGATACGCAGTATTTT. This gives the protein CASSLVGLTSTDTQYF.

The table lists this clonotype with many counts. The chain couples TRBV27 to TRBJ1-1; no clear D. V shed 6 bases and J shed 3 bases, with 14 bases lying between them. Germline V lookup: CDR1 MNHEY, CDR2 SMNVEV (reference sequence). This CDR3 comprises 14 residues. CDR3 DNA sequence: TGTGCCAGCAGCCGGAGGACCGGAGACACTGAAGCTTTCTTT. Translated: CASSRRTGDTEAFF.

This clonotype was counted many times. The chain uses TRBV7-9 and TRBJ2-3; TRBD2 is a possible D gene (6 bases). Germline CDR1 reads SEHNR; CDR2 reads FQNEAQ (reference sequence). Trimming shortened V by 6 bases and J by 4 bases, and 14 bases separated the two germline ends. The CDR3 length is 14 residues. The CDR3 sequence: CASSPGVRADTQYF. The CDR3 nucleotides read TGTGCCAGCAGTCCGGGAGTCCGCGCAGATACGCAGTATTTT.

Worth noting for this clonotype: At one boundary the junction diverges from the germline segment, which might be a read error. As DNA, the CDR3 is TGTGCCAGCAGCTCTCGGACAGGGACGAACACTGGAGCTTTCTTT. It translates to CASSSRTGTNTGAFF. The chain couples TRBV9 to TRBJ1-1, with 8 bases identical to TRBD1. Germline V gives CDR1 SGDLS, CDR2 YYNGEE. The CDR3 contains 15 residues.

The sample holds a few counts of this clonotype. The V call is TRBV6-2 or TRBV6-3, the J call TRBJ2-2; 12 nucleotides align to TRBD2. V lost 6 bases and J lost 4; bases outside the gene matches: 9. CDR1 is MNHEY, CDR2 SVGEGT, per germline. The CDR3 sequence is 17 residues long. CDR3: CASRVLGLAGTTGELFF. DNA of the CDR3: TGTGCCAGCAGAGTGCTCGGACTAGCGGGGACCACCGGGGAGCTGTTTTTT.